Listed here are 21 T cell receptor beta chains from one sample, sequenced in a study of T cells in Graves' hyperthyroidism and ophthalmopathy. TCR beta CDR3 region amplification was performed from RNA transcripts. A first-round RT-PCR of the TCR CDR3 used the HTBI primer set. TCRdb reprocessed the multiplex PCR reads via MiXCR and lists one record per CDR3 protein. Here the sample spans about 480,000 distinct CDR3 sequences, roughly 14% being singletons. Sequenced: blood. Receptors were obtained from a woman between 18 and 29 years old with Graves' hyperthyroidism.

This clonotype was found a few times. The gene calls are TRBV14 and TRBJ1-2; D is unclear. The germline V gene encodes CDR1 SGHDN and CDR2 FVKESK. Trimming shortened V by 0 bases and J by 4 bases, and 12 bases separated the two germline ends. This CDR3 has 15 amino acids. CDR3 loop: CASSQEVVSIYGYTF. In DNA form, the CDR3 reads TGTGCCAGCAGCCAAGAGGTGGTCAGCATCTATGGCTACACCTTC.

This clonotype showed up just a few times. The chain's CDR3 is CAWRAGGPITGELFF. CDR3 in DNA: TGTGCCTGGAGGGCGGGAGGGCCTATCACCGGGGAGCTGTTTTTT. The chain employs TRBV30 and TRBJ2-2; the match to TRBD2 covers 9 bases. Trimming at V came to 3 bases and at J to 4 bases, leaving 6 bases not matched to a gene. In germline, CDR1 is GTSNPN, CDR2 SVGIG (reference sequence). The CDR3 has 15 amino acids.

Many counts were recorded for this clonotype. The rearrangement links TRBV2 to TRBJ2-2; tentatively, D is TRBD2 (5 bases). The CDR3 is made up of 17 amino acids. V was shortened by 6 bases and J by 3 bases, with 20 bases between the two germline ends. Germline lookup yields CDR1 SNHLY and CDR2 FYNNEI. CDR3 nucleotides: TGTGCCAGCAGCCTCGCCCGGGGTGGCGGGTACACCGGGGAGCTGTTTTTT. This codes for CASSLARGGGYTGELFF.

There are many counts of this clonotype. The chain combines TRBV7-8 with TRBJ1-4; the D gene is possibly TRBD1 (6 bases). The V and J ends lost 4 bases and 2 bases respectively, with 14 bases between them. Germline lookup yields CDR1 SGHVS and CDR2 FQNEAQ. The CDR3 is 16 amino acids. The CDR3 region has the DNA TGTGCCAGCAGCTCCCGACAGGAGGCGACTAATGAAAAACTGTTTTTT. Translating it yields CASSSRQEATNEKLFF.

This clonotype was seen more than once but under ten times. At one end the junction does not follow the germline gene, possibly because of a read error. This chain links TRBV6-5 with TRBJ1-3; no clear D gene. CDR3 length: 12 residues. Germline V lookup: CDR1 MNHEY, CDR2 SVGAGI. Written as DNA, the CDR3 is TGTGCCAGCAGTGAAACCAGAAACATCATATATTTT. Its translation is CASSETRNIIYF.

This clonotype was seen many times. One end of the junction is discordant with germline, which a read error may explain. The genes are TRBV12-3 or TRBV12-4 and TRBJ2-1; no clear D. This CDR3 region has 14 residues. The CDR3 here is CASSLVGTYNEQFF. The CDR3 region has the DNA TGTGCCAGCAGCTTAGTGGGAACGTACAATGAGCAGTTCTTC.

This clonotype was detected a few times. The V gene is TRBV11-2, the J gene TRBJ2-2; perhaps D is TRBD1 or TRBD2 (5 bases each). This CDR3 is 15 amino acids long. Trimming left V 5 bases short and J 5 bases short, with 15 bases between. Germline V gene sequence: CDR1 SGHAT, CDR2 FQNNGV. CDR3 region: CASSELVGRTGELFF. The CDR3 coding sequence is TGTGCCAGCAGCGAACTAGTGGGACGGACCGGGGAGCTGTTTTTT.

This clonotype was observed a handful of times. The chain combines TRBV27 with TRBJ2-1, with 7 bases aligning to TRBD1. V lost 7 bases to trimming and J lost 7 bases; unmatched junction nucleotides: 1. The CDR3 is made up of 11 amino acids. Germline CDR1 is MNHEY and CDR2 is SMNVEV (reference sequence). This CDR3 reads CASIRGNEQFF. DNA for the CDR3: TGTGCCAGCATCAGGGGGAATGAGCAGTTCTTC.

This clonotype was observed a few times. V usage is TRBV5-1 and J usage is TRBJ1-5; D not resolved. Germline V gene sequence: CDR1 SGHRS, CDR2 YFSETQ. This CDR3 comprises 15 residues. The V end was cut by 1 base, the J end by 0 bases, with 8 bases between. DNA of the CDR3: TGCGCCAGCAGCTTGAACGACCGTAGCAATCAGCCCCAGCATTTT. Protein sequence: CASSLNDRSNQPQHF. Combining the CDR3 with reference TRBV5-1 and TRBJ1-5 gives the whole variable domain KAGVTQTPRYLIKTRGQQVTLSCSPISGHRSVSWYQQTPGQGLQFLFEYFSETQRNKGNFPGRFSGRQFSNSRSEMNVSTLELGDSALYLCASSLNDRSNQPQHFGDGTRLSIL.

This clonotype was observed a few times. This chain links TRBV19 with TRBJ2-7, with D possibly TRBD2 on 5 matching bases. Trimming took off 6 bases at V and 3 bases at J, with 9 bases between the two ends. This CDR3 spans 12 amino acids. CDR1 is LNHDA, CDR2 SQIVND, per germline (reference sequence). This CDR3 is CASSAGFYEQYF. DNA of the CDR3: TGTGCCAGTAGCGCGGGTTTCTACGAGCAGTACTTC. Using reference TRBV19 and TRBJ2-7 for the parts outside the CDR3, the full variable domain is DGGITQSPKYLFRKEGQNVTLSCEQNLNHDAMYWYRQDPGQGLRLIYYSQIVNDFQKGDIAEGYSVSREKKESFPLTVTSAQKNPTAFYLCASSAGFYEQYFGPGTRLTVT.

This clonotype was picked up one time. This sequence may be a read error, since a much larger clone differs from it by one base. V and J are TRBV28 and TRBJ1-2, with D maybe TRBD1 (5 bases). This CDR3 is built from 15 residues. V was pared by 5 bases and J by 8 bases, with 21 bases between. In germline, CDR1 is MDHEN, CDR2 SYDVKM. Here the CDR3 reads CASSPTVRTWVGYTF. The CDR3 DNA sequence: TGTGCCAGCAGTCCTACCGTCCGGACATGGGTCGGCTACACCTTC.

This clonotype appeared a few times. This chain links TRBV19 with TRBJ2-2; perhaps TRBD2 as D (6 bases). CDR3 length: 13 residues. Germline V gene data show CDR1 as LNHDA and CDR2 as SQIVND (reference sequence). Deletions cut 1 base from V and 6 bases from J, with 6 bases between. CDR3 amino acids: CASSIAGAGELFF. CDR3 in DNA: TGTGCCAGTAGTATAGCGGGAGCCGGGGAGCTGTTTTTT.

This clonotype was observed at least ten times. The V call is TRBV3-1, the J call TRBJ1-1, with a possible D match to TRBD1 (6 bases). V lost 3 bases, J lost 5 bases, and 19 bases lay in between. This CDR3 contains 16 residues. CDR1 LGHDT and CDR2 YNNKEL come from the germline V gene (reference sequence). The CDR3 region has the DNA TGTGCCAGCAGCCAGCTAACAGGGATGCGAGATACTGAAGCTTTCTTT. As protein: CASSQLTGMRDTEAFF.

This clonotype was picked up a small number of times. This chain connects TRBV15 to TRBJ2-4, with D possibly being TRBD1 (5 bases). V was shortened by 2 bases and J by 8 bases, with 10 bases between the two germline ends. This CDR3 contains 13 residues. Germline assignment: CDR1 LNHNV and CDR2 YYDKDF (reference sequence). The CDR3 DNA sequence: TGTGCCACCAGCAGATCCAGGGAACACATTCAGTACTTC. This gives the protein CATSRSREHIQYF.

In this sample, this clonotype turned up many times. The rearrangement links TRBV2 to TRBJ1-1; TRBD1 might be the D (6 bases). Germline V gene sequence: CDR1 SNHLY, CDR2 FYNNEI. The length of the CDR3 is 14 residues. V was clipped by 8 bases and J by 4 bases, with 17 bases between them. Here the CDR3 DNA reads TGTGCCAGCCGGATAGGGGGACTAAGCACTGAAGCTTTCTTT. This codes for CASRIGGLSTEAFF.

Remarks on this clonotype: This may be a read error: a much more frequent sequence differs by one nucleotide. This chain connects TRBV5-1 to TRBJ2-7; D might be TRBD1 (5 bases). The germline CDR1 and CDR2 sequences are SGHRS and YFSETQ. The CDR3 is 15 residues long. The ends were cut back, 2 bases at V and 4 bases at J, with 16 bases in the middle. The CDR3: CASSFRGSGIYEQYF. CDR3 nucleotides: TGCGCCAGCAGCTTCCGTGGCTCAGGGATTTACGAGCAGTACTTC.

There are many counts of this clonotype. The chain is built from TRBV12-3 or TRBV12-4 and TRBJ1-1; D is perhaps TRBD1 (6 bases). Between the trimmed V and J ends, which lost 8 bases and 6 bases, there was a span of 10 bases. CDR3 length: 11 amino acids. In DNA, the CDR3 is TGTGCCAGCGCAAGGGGGTCTGAAGCTTTCTTT. Amino acids: CASARGSEAFF.

This clonotype was detected many times. This chain uses TRBV10-3 with TRBJ1-1; 7 bases align to TRBD1. V lost 0 bases, J lost 1 base, and 2 bases stayed unmatched. CDR3 length equals 15 residues. From germline, CDR1 is ENHRY and CDR2 SYGVKD. CDR3 nucleotide sequence: TGTGCCATCAGTGAGTCGGGGACAGAGAACACTGAAGCTTTCTTT. Its protein product is CAISESGTENTEAFF.

The CDR3 loop is CANANRDRAYGYTF. The CDR3 DNA reads as TGTGCCAACGCGAACAGGGACCGCGCCTATGGCTACACCTTC. The chain combines TRBV7-2 with TRBJ1-2, with D possibly matching TRBD1 (6 bases). V dropped 10 bases and J dropped 4 bases, with 19 bases sitting between them. The CDR3 loop spans 14 amino acids. The germline CDR1 and CDR2 sequences are SGHTA and FQGNSA.

This sequence joins TRBV2 and TRBJ1-1, with TRBD1 matching 11 bases. The CDR3 spans 14 residues. Germline V gives CDR1 SNHLY, CDR2 FYNNEI. V lost 7 bases and J lost 4; bases outside the gene matches: 5. The CDR3 reads CASILGTGGTEAFF. CDR3 sequence (DNA): TGTGCCAGCATCTTAGGGACAGGGGGCACTGAAGCTTTCTTT.

This clonotype came up once. A much larger clonotype is one base distant, so this may be a read error. The chain carries TRBV19 and TRBJ2-7; tentatively, D is TRBD1 (6 bases). Germline loops: CDR1 LNHDA, CDR2 SQIVND (reference sequence). This CDR3 comprises 13 residues. The V end lost 5 bases, the J end lost 4 bases, and 12 bases lay between the germline ends. DNA for the CDR3: TGTGCCAGTAGTTTCTCTCAGGGGTACGAGCAGTACTTC. Its translation is CASSFSQGYEQYF.